Below, one TCR beta chain is given with its context. Its cognate antigen is unknown. The entry originates in a study of regulatory T cells in long-lasting Graves disease. Relying on iRepertoire HTBI primers and Arm-PCR of CDR3 regions, the team built TCR beta libraries. One entry per CDR3 protein, called by TCRdb with MiXCR from the multiplex PCR reads. The table shows 300,000 to 350,000 distinct CDR3 sequences, with about 19% occurring only once. With 0 bases removed from V and 2 bases from J, the gap between germline ends came to 11 bases. Germline CDR1 is DFQATT and CDR2 is SNEGSKA (reference sequence). This CDR3 has 14 residues. Study-wide points: TCR diversity was lower in persistent Graves' patients than in newly diagnosed ones. Comparison showed that persistent patients shared more public clonotypes (about 2,600) than new patients (nearly 1,000).

Indicated time point: persistent/refractory GD, antithyroid drugs over 5 years with positive TRAb. The TCR library used RNA extracted from PBMCs. This sequence was found in a female donor with Graves disease. V usage is TRBV20-1 and J usage is TRBJ2-7; the D is unclear. Source: peripheral blood mononuclear cells (PBMCs), taken when the disease was refractory, from a patient treated with antithyroid drugs. The CDR3, as DNA: TGCAGTGCTAGAGATGTGGAGCGTACCTACGAGCAGTACTTC. Its protein is CSARDVERTYEQYF.